The 6 T cell receptor beta chains in this list originate from one sample, sequenced in a study of long-term antiretroviral therapy in people with HIV. It was version v3.0 of the immunoSEQ assay that was run at survey level. This table comes from immunoSEQ multiplex PCR, and its TCRdb copy is limited to in-frame clones, with some not included. The sample lists approximately 27,000 clones; over 75% were seen once. Material: unsorted PBMCs, obtained around 5 years after starting antiretroviral therapy. All receptors derive from a woman aged 35 to 49 with HIV.

The rearrangement links TRBV5-1 to TRBJ1-1, with a weak D call TRBD1 (5 bases). V was trimmed by 4 bases and J by 4 bases, leaving 14 bases between them. Looked up from germline, CDR1 is SGHRS and CDR2 is YFSETQ. This CDR3 has 14 amino acids. The CDR3 nucleotides read TGCGCCAGCAGCCCTCTCGTTCAGGGCACTGAAGCTTTCTTT. Encoded protein: CASSPLVQGTEAFF.

This clone was recorded once. The chain has TRBV27 and TRBJ2-7, with D possibly being TRBD1 (6 bases). V was trimmed by 6 bases and J by 0 bases, leaving 9 bases between them. Per the germline V gene, CDR1 is MNHEY and CDR2 is SMNVEV (reference sequence). This CDR3 is built from 13 residues. The CDR3 here is CASRYRASYEQYF. Here the CDR3 DNA reads TGTGCCAGCAGATACAGGGCCTCCTACGAGCAGTACTTC.

This clone was counted once. This chain uses TRBV6-1 with TRBJ2-3; TRBD2 agrees at 11 bases. J gave up 6 bases and V 4 bases, and 6 bases lay outside the gene matches. Germline V gives CDR1 MNHNS, CDR2 SASEGT. The CDR3 has 15 residues. CDR3 in amino acids: CASSVTSGSRDTQYF. CDR3 DNA: TGTGCCAGCAGTGTTACTAGCGGGAGCCGTGATACGCAGTATTTT.

The V gene is TRBV5-1, the J gene TRBJ2-7; D could derive from TRBD1 or TRBD2 (5 bases each). Germline V gene sequence: CDR1 SGHRS, CDR2 YFSETQ. V was pared by 5 bases and J by 3 bases, with 12 bases between. CDR3 length: 13 residues. CDR3 nucleotides: TGCGCCAGCAGAGGGACGGGGTTCTACGAGCAGTACTTC. Translated, it gives CASRGTGFYEQYF.

This clone showed up just a few times. The chain carries TRBV15 and TRBJ1-5; D is possibly TRBD1 (6 bases). The CDR3 is 14 residues long. Trimming cost V 1 base and J 5 bases, with 9 bases left between them. The germline gives CDR1 LNHNV, CDR2 YYDKDF (reference sequence). Here the CDR3 reads CATSRGGPDQPQHF. In DNA, the CDR3 is TGTGCCACCAGCAGAGGGGGGCCTGATCAGCCCCAGCATTTT.

In this sample, this clone turned up once. V and J are TRBV6-6 and TRBJ2-5; perhaps TRBD1 as D (6 bases). The CDR3 spans 13 residues. The germline V gene has CDR1 MNHNY and CDR2 SVGAGI (reference sequence). The V end lost 6 bases, the J end lost 3 bases, and 11 bases lay between the germline ends. This chain's CDR3 is CASRSGVEETQYF. DNA of the CDR3: TGTGCCAGCAGGTCAGGGGTGGAAGAGACCCAGTACTTC.